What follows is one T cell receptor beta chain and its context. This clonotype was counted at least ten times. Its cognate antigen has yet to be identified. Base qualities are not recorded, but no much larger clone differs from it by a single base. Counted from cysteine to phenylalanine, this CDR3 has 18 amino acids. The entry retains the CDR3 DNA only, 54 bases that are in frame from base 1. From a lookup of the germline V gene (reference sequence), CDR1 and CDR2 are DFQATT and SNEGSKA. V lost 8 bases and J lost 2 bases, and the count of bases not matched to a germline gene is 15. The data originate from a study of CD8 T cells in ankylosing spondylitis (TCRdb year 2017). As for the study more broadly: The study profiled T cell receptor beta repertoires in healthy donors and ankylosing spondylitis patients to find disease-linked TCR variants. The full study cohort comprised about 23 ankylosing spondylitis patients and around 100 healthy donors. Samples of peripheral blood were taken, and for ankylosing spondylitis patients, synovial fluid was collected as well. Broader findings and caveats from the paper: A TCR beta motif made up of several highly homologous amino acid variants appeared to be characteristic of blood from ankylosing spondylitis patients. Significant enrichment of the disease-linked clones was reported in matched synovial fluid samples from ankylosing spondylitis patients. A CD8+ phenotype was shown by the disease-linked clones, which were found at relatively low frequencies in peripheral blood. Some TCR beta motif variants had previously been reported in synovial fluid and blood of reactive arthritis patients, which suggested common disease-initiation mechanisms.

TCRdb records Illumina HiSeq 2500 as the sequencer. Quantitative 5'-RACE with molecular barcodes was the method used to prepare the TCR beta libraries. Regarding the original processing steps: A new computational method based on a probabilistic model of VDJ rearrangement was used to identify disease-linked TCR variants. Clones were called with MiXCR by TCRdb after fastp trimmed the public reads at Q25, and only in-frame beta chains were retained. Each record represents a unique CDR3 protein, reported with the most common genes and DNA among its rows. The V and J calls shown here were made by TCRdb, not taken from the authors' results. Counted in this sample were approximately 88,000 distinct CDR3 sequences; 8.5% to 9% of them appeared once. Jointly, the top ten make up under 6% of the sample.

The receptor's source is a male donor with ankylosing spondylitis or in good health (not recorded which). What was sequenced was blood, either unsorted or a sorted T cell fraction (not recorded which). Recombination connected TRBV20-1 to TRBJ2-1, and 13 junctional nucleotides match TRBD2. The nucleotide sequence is TGCAGTTACGAACCGGGACTAGCGGGGCCTGATACCTACAATGAGCAGTTCTTC. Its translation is CSYEPGLAGPDTYNEQFF.